These 13 T cell receptor beta chains share one sample of origin, sequenced in a study of blood T cell repertoires in COVID-19. The table came from immunoSEQ multiplex PCR; TCRdb's copy has only in-frame clones and leaves some out. Here the sample spans roughly 230,000 clones, 90% being singletons. Sequencing used peripheral blood. These TCRs come from a woman aged 55-75 years with COVID-19, enrolled during active disease.

V gene TRBV19 combines with J gene TRBJ2-7; possible D gene TRBD1, 6 bases. This CDR3 is built from 16 residues. CDR1 LNHDA and CDR2 SQIVND come from the germline V gene (reference sequence). The ends were cut back, 2 bases at V and 5 bases at J, with 19 bases in the middle. The CDR3 here is CASSILQGNSLDEQYF. The CDR3 DNA follows: TGTGCCAGTAGTATACTGCAGGGGAACTCTCTGGACGAGCAGTACTTC.

Comment on this clone: Other DNA sequences in this specimen translate into the identical CDR3. The chain employs TRBV5-1 and TRBJ2-2, with D perhaps TRBD2 (5 bases). The V end was cut by 0 bases, the J end by 5 bases, with 11 bases between. The CDR3 spans 15 residues. Germline V gene sequence: CDR1 SGHRS, CDR2 YFSETQ. CDR3 DNA: TGCGCCAGCAGCTTGGTCTCCGGCGGGACCGGGGAGCTGTTTTTT. This gives the protein CASSLVSGGTGELFF.

The chain employs TRBV5-1 and TRBJ1-2; TRBD1 aligns across 7 bases. Germline V gives CDR1 SGHRS, CDR2 YFSETQ. The CDR3 spans 16 residues. Trimming at V came to 0 bases and at J to 0 bases, leaving 5 bases not matched to a gene. The CDR3 nucleotides read TGCGCCAGCAGCTTGGCTGAGGGGGCACCTAACTATGGCTACACCTTC. Amino acids: CASSLAEGAPNYGYTF.

This chain joins TRBV2 and TRBJ1-5, with 9 bases lining up with TRBD1. CDR1 is SNHLY and CDR2 is FYNNEI in the germline V gene. With 6 bases clipped from V and 6 bases from J, the junction kept 6 bases outside the gene matches. This CDR3 has 14 amino acids. In nucleotides, the CDR3 is TGTGCCAGCAGCGCCGGGACAGGGACTCAGCCCCAGCATTTT. Amino acids: CASSAGTGTQPQHF.

The gene calls are TRBV3-1 (or the pseudogene TRBV3-2) and TRBJ2-5; 9 bases line up with TRBD1. V shed 3 bases, J shed 1 base, and the junction held 6 bases outside the gene matches. Germline CDR1 LGHDT, CDR2 YNNKEL (reference sequence). This CDR3 comprises 16 residues. The CDR3 bases are TGTGCCAGCAGCCATGAGGTGGGACAGGGCCAAGAGACCCAGTACTTC. Protein sequence: CASSHEVGQGQETQYF.

This chain connects TRBV7-8 to TRBJ2-4, with TRBD2 matching 12 bases. The germline V gene has CDR1 SGHVS and CDR2 FQNEAQ. The CDR3 totals 18 residues. V shed 3 bases and J 1 base; nucleotides not matched to a gene: 7. The CDR3 sequence is CASSFGLAGPQAKNIQYF. CDR3 nucleotides: TGTGCCAGCAGCTTCGGACTAGCGGGGCCCCAGGCCAAAAACATTCAGTACTTC.

The chain couples TRBV10-1 to TRBJ2-7, with 9 bases fitting TRBD1. V dropped 3 bases and J dropped 5; count of bases not matched to a gene: 5. CDR3 size: 14 residues. Germline V gene data show CDR1 as WNHNN and CDR2 as SYGVQD (reference sequence). For the CDR3, the DNA is TGCGCCAGCAGTGAACAGGGGGCGCGGGACGAGCAGTACTTC. This codes for CASSEQGARDEQYF.

J is TRBJ1-2 and V is TRBV5-1; the match to TRBD1 covers 11 bases. The CDR3 is 15 residues long. Unmatched junction bases numbered 5, after V lost 3 bases and J lost 4 bases. Per the germline V gene, CDR1 is SGHRS and CDR2 is YFSETQ. CDR3 sequence (DNA): TGCGCCAGCAGCTATGGACAGGGGGCAACCTATGGCTACACCTTC. Residues: CASSYGQGATYGYTF.

This chain joins TRBV7-2 and TRBJ1-1; D possibly corresponds to TRBD1 (6 bases). There are 12 residues in the CDR3. V was clipped by 0 bases and J by 11 bases, with 10 bases between them. The germline CDR1 and CDR2 sequences are SGHTA and FQGNSA. CDR3 loop: CASSLAGQVAFF. Here the CDR3 DNA reads TGTGCCAGCAGCTTAGCGGGACAAGTTGCTTTCTTT.

This clone was found once. The chain recombines TRBV5-1 with TRBJ1-6, with D possibly being TRBD1 (5 bases). The CDR3 runs 15 residues. V lost 0 bases, J lost 13 bases, and 17 bases lay in between. The germline V gene encodes CDR1 SGHRS and CDR2 YFSETQ. The chain's CDR3 is CASSLEGGAAIPLHF. CDR3 sequence (DNA): TGCGCCAGCAGCTTGGAGGGCGGGGCGGCAATCCCCCTCCACTTT.

The chain joins TRBV4-1 to TRBJ1-5; possibly TRBD1 for D (6 bases). Germline V gene sequence: CDR1 MGHRA, CDR2 YSYEKL. V was cut by 4 bases and J by 4 bases, with 14 bases left in between. The CDR3 consists of 15 residues. The CDR3 reads CASSRGGSSNQPQHF. The CDR3, as DNA: TGCGCCAGCAGCCGGGGGGGCAGCTCAAATCAGCCCCAGCATTTT.

This clone turned up a few times. The rearrangement uses TRBV3-1 (or the pseudogene TRBV3-2) and TRBJ1-2; TRBD1 matches at 7 bases. Germline V CDR1 and CDR2: LGHDT, YNNKEL (reference sequence). Trimming at V came to 0 bases and at J to 8 bases, leaving 9 bases not matched to a gene. The CDR3 spans 15 residues. In DNA, the CDR3 is TGTGCCAGCAGCCAAGATATGGCACAGGGGAGAGGCTACACCTTC. It encodes CASSQDMAQGRGYTF.

The rearrangement links TRBV5-1 to TRBJ1-2; perhaps TRBD1 as D (6 bases). V dropped 4 bases and J dropped 0 bases, with 16 bases sitting between them. The CDR3 has 16 residues. Looked up from germline, CDR1 is SGHRS and CDR2 is YFSETQ. CDR3 region: CASSPVSGGANYGYTF. CDR3 coding DNA: TGCGCCAGCAGCCCCGTTTCGGGGGGCGCTAACTATGGCTACACCTTC.